This T cell receptor (beta chain) derives from a study of T cells after posttransplantation cyclophosphamide. Methotrexate plus calcineurin inhibitor accompanied controls' myeloablative marrow transplants; sampling was 1 year later. Some clones are missing from TCRdb's copy, which holds only in-frame ones; the method was immunoSEQ multiplex PCR. The sample holds about 12,000 clones; over 70% are singletons and the top ten take around 3.7%. This CDR3 has 17 amino acids. The germline CDR1 and CDR2 sequences are MNHNS and SASEGT. Trimming took off 0 bases at V and 5 bases at J, with 20 bases between the two ends.

Here the sequenced sample was PBMCs, taken about 370 days after allogeneic stem cell transplant with calcineurin inhibitor and methotrexate. The rearrangement links TRBV6-1 to TRBJ2-7; D gene unclear. The TCR originated in a male patient between 25 and 39 years old who received an allogeneic stem cell transplant from an unrelated donor, was CMV-positive, and had acute GVHD only. Some of these T cells may belong to the graft donor. The DNA of the CDR3 is TGTGCCAGCAGTGAAGCGTTGTTTAAGAACTATTTGGACGAGCAGTACTTC. It is translated as CASSEALFKNYLDEQYF.